The present entry profiles one T cell receptor (beta chain) with its context. The sample belongs to a study of blood T cell repertoires in COVID-19. About the study: COVID-19 samples collected from the United States, Italy and Spain covered acute and convalescent phases. Sample material is recorded as cDNA or gDNA derived from T cells, B-cell-depleted T cells, or PBMCs.

CDR3 size: 13 residues. The V and J ends lost 7 bases and 7 bases, in that order; junction bases with no gene match: 8. From germline, CDR1 is KGHDR and CDR2 SFDVKD. Clones were read by immunoSEQ multiplex PCR, and TCRdb kept only the in-frame ones, dropping some. The sample shows tens of thousands of clones, 70% to 85% of them seen only once. This TCR was recovered from a woman aged 60-75 years with acute or convalescent COVID-19. The specimen sequenced was peripheral blood. The chain carries TRBV24-1 and TRBJ2-7, with 8 bases aligning to TRBD1. CDR3 amino acids: CATRETGDGEQYF. In nucleotides, the CDR3 is TGTGCCACCAGGGAGACAGGGGATGGGGAGCAGTACTTC.